This paragraph reports one T cell receptor beta chain. There is no known antigen for this receptor. Base qualities are not provided; no much larger clone lies one nucleotide away. These data belong to a study of T cell responses to AZD1222 COVID-19 vaccine (dated by TCRdb to about 2021). Regarding the research as a whole: TCR sequencing covered roughly 230 trial participants: about 210 given two doses of AZD1222 and around 26 given two doses of MenACWY control vaccine. Trial participants were enrolled by age into subgroups of 18-55, 56-69 and 70-plus years, and about 150, 27 and 61 TCR-sequenced participants, respectively, were included in these subgroups. Results the study describes overall, beyond this receptor: Conclusions about previously exposed vaccinees were limited because only a handful of AZD1222 recipients were SARS-CoV-2 seropositive at baseline. Reportedly, close to half of the unique spike-specific TCRs recognized epitopes lying outside the regions that are mutated in the B.1.351 and B.1.1.7 variants. In the small 56-69-year group, the increase in depth fell short of significance, most likely because of low power. Because no day 14 peak-response samples were available, the repertoires could be characterized only after the peak T cell response. After two AZD1222 doses, spike-specific TCR breadth and depth were significantly higher than at day 0 and than in MenACWY recipients. CD4 TCRs associated with the vaccine covered the entire spike protein, and the dominant responses were in regions 160-218 and 743-854. Most participants were white British and females outnumbered males, and the authors suggested that clonal diversity may have been underestimated.

The time point label on this specimen signifies: about 28 days (+/-7) after the second vaccine dose. Interpreted using the paper, the treatment or condition label stands for: meningococcal conjugate vaccine given as trial control. Vaccinee samples were obtained from the UK trials COV001 and COV002, which included a single-blind randomized controlled phase 2/3 trial of AZD1222 (ChAdOx1 nCoV-19) in healthy adults. Trial participant PBMC samples were collected at day 0 and day 28 after the second dose for TCRbeta chain sequencing. The CDR3 regions of human TCRbeta chains were subjected to immunosequencing. In the original analysis: Repertoire TCRs were checked for matches against a reference library of SARS-CoV-2-specific TCRs that had been generated using the MIRA antigen-specificity platform. Breadth meant the fraction of unique TCRs that were SARS-CoV-2-associated, whereas depth meant the fraction of total T cells that were SARS-CoV-2-associated. Using the MIRA data, every spike-specific TCR was mapped to the spike region that the TCR reacted to and assigned to either a CD4 or a CD8 class. Log10-transformed breadth and depth values were compared by one-way ANOVA with Sidak's multiple comparisons tests. This is the immuneACCESS table as TCRdb keeps it, with only in-frame sequences that have V and J called. A part of the clones is gone; compared with another copy, unresolved V genes explain less than half, and the rest is unexplained. V, J and clone size are those of that table, while D and trimming were read from the DNA. This sample gives some 180,000 clones in total; approximately 95% of them show up just once. The top ten clonotypes cover around 0.98% of the sample.

From the cysteine up to the phenylalanine, the CDR3 has a length of 16 residues. Only the CDR3 DNA stays, 48 bases, in frame from base 1. Reading the germline V gene gives CDR1 SGHTA and CDR2 FQGNSA. The junction carries 16 bases between V and J, which are trimmed by 4 bases and 1 base respectively. The origin of this receptor is an adult who received the MenACWY meningococcal vaccine as a control. This chain joins TRBV7-2 to TRBJ1-1; the D gene is possibly TRBD1, with 6 bases matching. Material: peripheral blood, obtained 28 days after the second dose of the MenACWY control vaccine. The CDR3 region: CASSSGQPGGNTEAFF. The DNA sequence follows: TGTGCCAGCAGCTCCGGACAGCCGGGAGGGAACACTGAAGCTTTCTTT.